The source of this T cell receptor (beta chain) is a study of T cell changes during pregnancy in multiple sclerosis. The CDR3 spans 15 residues. Method: immunoSEQ multiplex PCR; TCRdb's copy keeps in-frame clones and lacks some. The table lists 35,000 to 40,000 clones, roughly 89% of them singletons. The source was CD4+ T cells from peripheral blood mononuclear cells, collected after pregnancy. This sequence joins TRBV21-1 and TRBJ2-1; TRBD2 reflects the table's D call only, with no check against the DNA. TRBV21-1 is designated a pseudogene. The origin of this receptor is a female donor in good health, enrolled as a control in a pregnancy study. The CDR3 bases are TGTGCCAGCAGCAAGGGGCTAGCGGGAGACAATGAGCAGTTCTTC. Its translation is CASSKGLAGDNEQFF.